This record covers a single T cell receptor (beta chain). The clone's antigen remains unknown. Qualities for individual bases were not recorded, and no much larger clone is one base off. The data belong to a study of Ad26.COV2.S vaccination and SARS-CoV-2 variants (dated by TCRdb to about 2021). For the wider study: Donors in the vaccine arm were drawn from COV1001, a multicentre, randomized, double-blind, placebo-controlled phase I-IIa trial testing Ad26.COV2.S in healthy adults. Ad26.COV2.S was administered intramuscularly at 5 x 10^10 or 1 x 10^11 viral particles, either as a single shot or as two shots given 56 days apart. The specificity and breadth of SARS-CoV-2-reactive T cell receptors after Ad26.COV2.S vaccination were assessed by TCRbeta repertoire sequencing. The TCR-sequenced set comprised around 30 samples: approximately 19 Ad26.COV2.S vaccine recipients, 5 placebo recipients and 8 SARS-CoV-2 convalescent individuals. Trial participants were randomized into five groups of five: low-dose or high-dose Ad26.COV2.S given once or twice, or placebo on both occasions. Investigators remained blinded to trial group allocation during experiments and outcome assessment. On the study overall, not on this receptor specifically: The study was not powered for comparison of responses between vaccine doses or regimens. Substantial breadth of spike-specific CD8+ and CD4+ T cell responses was reported after vaccination. Vaccine and placebo recipients had similar non-spike TCR breadth, a finding consistent with the vaccine containing only spike. Higher spike-specific TCR breadth was observed in Ad26.COV2.S recipients than in placebo recipients (P = 0.0014). The authors noted that the TCR breadth and depth analyses may have underestimated total T cell responses.

The immunoSEQ Assay was used to sequence TCRbeta CDR3 regions. After extraction, genomic DNA underwent amplification by bias-controlled multiplex PCR, followed by high-throughput sequencing. Regarding the original processing steps: To quantify the absolute abundance of every unique TCRbeta CDR3 region, sequences were collapsed and filtered. T cell fraction was estimated by normalization of TCRbeta template counts to usable DNA, with usable DNA being measured through amplification of reference genes present in all nucleated cells. Repertoire TCRs were annotated as SARS-CoV-2-specific by exact matching of V gene, CDR3 amino acid sequence and J gene to a known reactive TCR set. The reference SARS-CoV-2 TCR set was obtained from MIRA and was filtered for enrichment in COVID-19-positive ImmuneCODE repertoires, whereby public or cross-reactive TCRs were removed. Using the MIRA antigens, annotated TCRs were further analysed by specific ORF or by position within an ORF. Depth was the summed frequency of annotated unique rearrangements, while breadth was defined as annotated unique rearrangements over total unique productive rearrangements. Two-sided Wilcoxon rank-sum tests were used to compare TCR breadth between groups. Here the immuneACCESS table is served through TCRdb, limited to in-frame sequences with V and J called. Missing clones are a known gap in these copies; in checked studies unresolved V genes cover under half, and the rest lacks a known reason. V, J and clone size were drawn from that table, and D and trimming were deduced from the DNA. This sample gives a few hundred thousand clones in total; 80% to 90% of them show up just once. The ten largest clonotypes hold 3.4% of the sample.

In light of the paper, this sample's treatment or condition label describes: some 20 received Ad26.COV2.S at low or high dose, single or two shots; several received placebo; per-sample allocation not given. Repertoires of vaccine and placebo recipients were sequenced from samples taken on day 63 after the first injection. Cohort 1b enrolled 20 to 30 adults aged 18-55 years at a single site in Boston, USA, between 29 July and 7 August 2020. Ad26.COV2.S was a replication-incompetent adenovirus type 26 vector that expressed a prefusion-stabilized SARS-CoV-2 spike protein derived from the original Wuhan strain. CDR1 and CDR2, looked up from the germline V gene, are SGHAT and FQNNGV. The junction carries 12 bases between V and J, which are trimmed by 5 bases and 2 bases respectively. Its CDR3 holds 14 amino acids, cysteine through phenylalanine. Solely the CDR3 DNA is kept, with 42 bases framed from the first base.

The rearranged chain carries TRBV11-2 and TRBJ1-2, with the D gene call left open. Specimen: peripheral blood, collected in a trial of Ad26.COV2.S vaccine versus placebo. The TCR was taken from a person between 18 and 65 years old who received the Ad26.COV2.S COVID-19 vaccine or a placebo. The DNA sequence reads TGTGCCAGCAGCACCCCCCCAGACAACTATGGCTACACCTTC. Protein translation: CASSTPPDNYGYTF.